A selection of T cell receptor beta chains follows, all from one sample in a study of blood T cell repertoires in COVID-19. Measured with immunoSEQ multiplex PCR; TCRdb has only the in-frame clones, and not every one. The profile covers around 220,000 clones, with approximately 84% appearing a single time and 7.8% taken by the ten largest. The sequenced sample was peripheral blood. Receptor source: a woman older than 75 with COVID-19, enrolled during active disease. CDR3s include the opening cysteine and the closing phenylalanine or tryptophan. A D gene is named only where the DNA matches it firmly. Rows give clone size only sometimes, using once, few, many, or a class for an expanded clone.

abundance,d_gene,v_gene,j_gene,CDR3nt,CDR3aa
.,TRBD1,TRBV2,TRBJ1-1,TGTGCCAGCAGTTCGGACAGGGGTAGTGATGAAGCTTTCTTT,CASSSDRGSDEAFF
.,.,TRBV12-3/TRBV12-4,TRBJ1-2,TGTGCCAGCTCCCGGAGCCCCTATGGCTACACCTTC,CASSRSPYGYTF
.,TRBD1,TRBV19,TRBJ1-2,TGTGCCAGTACCCCTAGCCCGGGACAGAACTATGGCTACACCTTC,CASTPSPGQNYGYTF
.,TRBD2,TRBV14,TRBJ2-3,TGTGCCAGCAGCCGAGGAGCGGGAGTTAACACAGATACGCAGTATTTT,CASSRGAGVNTDTQYF
.,.,TRBV11-2,TRBJ1-2,TGTGCCAGCTCCCCTGGCGGAGCCTATGGCTACACCTTC,CASSPGGAYGYTF
.,TRBD1,TRBV5-6,TRBJ2-2,TGTGCCAGCAGCCCGAGACAGGGCCCCGGGGAGCTGTTTTTT,CASSPRQGPGELFF
.,TRBD1,TRBV3-1/TRBV3-2,TRBJ1-5,TGTGCCAGCAGCCGAACAGGGGGTCTTCAGCCCCAGCATTTT,CASSRTGGLQPQHF
.,.,TRBV21-1,TRBJ1-5,TGTGCCAAATCCTCAGGGCATCGTCAGCCCCAGCATTTT,CAKSSGHRQPQHF
once,.,TRBV28,TRBJ1-2,TGTGCCAGCAGTTTAGTTAGTTATGGCTACACCTTC,CASSLVSYGYTF
.,.,TRBV5-5,TRBJ1-2,TGTGCCAGCAGCTGGCCCACGGGGAACTATGGCTACACCTTC,CASSWPTGNYGYTF
.,.,TRBV5-1,TRBJ1-6,TGCGCCAGCAGCTTGGACAGTAATTCACCCCTCCACTTT,CASSLDSNSPLHF
.,.,TRBV4-1,TRBJ1-5,TGCGCCAGCAGCCAAGAAGGGGAGGGGTCCCAGCATTTT,CASSQEGEGSQHF
.,.,TRBV18,TRBJ2-5,TGTGCCAGCTCACCAAACGGAGGTGAGACCCAGTACTTC,CASSPNGGETQYF
.,TRBD1,TRBV5-4,TRBJ2-7,TGTGCCAGCAGCTTGGAAGTCAGGGGGCCCCGCGAGCAGTACTTC,CASSLEVRGPREQYF
.,.,TRBV5-4,TRBJ1-4,TGTGCCAGCAGCTTGGAGAGGAGAGGTGAAAAACTGTTTTTT,CASSLERRGEKLFF
.,.,TRBV7-6,TRBJ2-2,TGTGCCAGCAGCTTGGCACAAACCAACACCGGGGAGCTGTTTTTT,CASSLAQTNTGELFF
.,TRBD1,TRBV28,TRBJ2-7,TGTGCCAGCAGCGGACAGGGTTACGAGCAGTACTTC,CASSGQGYEQYF
.,TRBD2,TRBV5-1,TRBJ2-1,TGCGCCAGCAGCTTGCAGAGAGCGGGAGATCTTCGGGACAATGAGCAGTTCTTC,CASSLQRAGDLRDNEQFF
.,TRBD1,TRBV24-1,TRBJ1-4,TGTGCCACCAGTGATACAGGGGGCCATGAAAAACTGTTTTTT,CATSDTGGHEKLFF
.,.,TRBV5-5,TRBJ2-7,TGTGCCAGCAGCGTCAATCAGGGGTACGAGCAGTACTTC,CASSVNQGYEQYF
.,TRBD1,TRBV7-8,TRBJ2-1,TGTGCCAGCAGCTTAGCGGCAGGGGGTTCCTACAATGAGCAGTTCTTC,CASSLAAGGSYNEQFF
.,.,TRBV25-1,TRBJ2-6,TGTGCCAGCAGTCCCCAGGTGGGGGCCAACGTCCTGACTTTC,CASSPQVGANVLTF
.,.,TRBV7-2,TRBJ1-4,TGTGCCAGCAGCTTAAATGGGGGGGGGAATGAAAAACTGTTTTTT,CASSLNGGGNEKLFF
.,TRBD1,TRBV2,TRBJ2-7,TGTGCCAGCAGCGGGACAGGGGCGGGCGAGCAGTACTTC,CASSGTGAGEQYF
.,TRBD1,TRBV5-4,TRBJ2-5,TGTGCCAGCAGCACCCCCGGACAGGGACAAGAGACCCAGTACTTC,CASSTPGQGQETQYF
.,.,TRBV7-9,TRBJ1-1,TGTGCCAGCAGCCGTGGGGGGGCGGCCACTGAAGCTTTCTTT,CASSRGGAATEAFF
.,.,TRBV10-3,TRBJ2-1,TGTGCCATTAGGCGGGACTCCAACAATGAGCAGTTCTTC,CAIRRDSNNEQFF
.,TRBD2,TRBV28,TRBJ2-2,TGTGCCAGCTTGTCTAGCGGAGGATACACCGGGGAGCTGTTTTTT,CASLSSGGYTGELFF
.,TRBD1,TRBV7-8,TRBJ1-5,TGTGCCAGCAGCTCGGACAGGGGGCTTTCCCGTCTACAGCCCCAGCATTTT,CASSSDRGLSRLQPQHF
.,TRBD1,TRBV6-5,TRBJ1-2,TGTGCCAGCAGTTTCCAACAGGGGCTCGGCTACACCTTC,CASSFQQGLGYTF
.,TRBD1,TRBV6-5,TRBJ1-2,TGTGCCAGCAGTTACTCGAGACAGGGTACCTATGGCTACACCTTC,CASSYSRQGTYGYTF
.,TRBD1,TRBV5-4,TRBJ2-1,TGTGCCAGCAGCAAGACAGGGGCCGGAAATGAGCAGTTCTTC,CASSKTGAGNEQFF
.,TRBD2,TRBV19,TRBJ2-7,TGTGCCAGCAGTCCCGGGACTAGCGGGAGGGCCTACGAGCAGTACTTC,CASSPGTSGRAYEQYF
.,.,TRBV10-3,TRBJ2-7,TGTGCCATCAGCCCTAGTGTCGACGAGCAGTACTTC,CAISPSVDEQYF
few,.,TRBV18,TRBJ1-3,TGTGCCAGCTCACCATGGGGCAGAAACACCATATATTTT,CASSPWGRNTIYF
.,.,TRBV24-1,TRBJ1-2,TGTGCCACCTCGGAAGGGGATGGCTACACCTTC,CATSEGDGYTF
.,.,TRBV9,TRBJ1-2,TGTGCCAGCAGCCTGACCCCCCAAGACTCCCATAACTATGGCTACACCTTC,CASSLTPQDSHNYGYTF
.,TRBD2,TRBV9,TRBJ2-7,TGTGCCAGCAGCGCGGGGGGACCTTCCTCCTACGAGCAGTACTTC,CASSAGGPSSYEQYF
.,.,TRBV5-1,TRBJ1-2,TGCGCCAGCAGCTTGGTATCCAGTGCCTCCTATGGCTACACCTTC,CASSLVSSASYGYTF
few,.,TRBV9,TRBJ2-7,TGTGCCAGCAGCTTCGGAGGGGACTTAGGATACGAGCAGTACTTC,CASSFGGDLGYEQYF
.,.,TRBV2,TRBJ1-1,TGTGCCAGCAAACGGGGGGGCACTGAAGCTTTCTTT,CASKRGGTEAFF
.,.,TRBV19,TRBJ1-5,TGTGCCAGTATCGGTGTGGGCGAAAGAGATCAGCCCCAGCATTTT,CASIGVGERDQPQHF
.,TRBD2,TRBV24-1,TRBJ2-1,TGTGCCACCAGCCGGGGGGGTCAGGATGAGCAGTTCTTC,CATSRGGQDEQFF
.,TRBD1,TRBV28,TRBJ1-4,TGTGCCAGCAGTCGACAGGGTCCTGAAAAACTGTTTTTT,CASSRQGPEKLFF